This T cell receptor beta chain came from a study of CD8 T cells in ankylosing spondylitis. This clonotype has just a few counts. As yet, its antigen is unknown. Study conclusions and caveats: As for the disease-linked clones, they showed a CD8+ phenotype and occurred at relatively low frequencies in peripheral blood. A motif in TCR beta, a set of roughly eight highly homologous variants, appeared characteristic of ankylosing spondylitis blood.

Quantitative 5'-RACE with molecular barcodes generated TCR beta libraries. TCRdb reprocessed the 5' RACE reads via MiXCR and lists one record per CDR3 protein. This table holds around 220,000 distinct CDR3 sequences, about 10% found once. V shed 6 bases and J shed 5 bases, with 16 bases lying between them. Germline V gene sequence: CDR1 DFQATT, CDR2 SNEGSKA (reference sequence). The CDR3 runs 13 residues. The sequenced sample was blood, either unsorted or a sorted T cell fraction (not recorded which). The chain employs TRBV20-1 and TRBJ1-2; possibly TRBD1 for D (5 bases). The receptor comes from a male donor with ankylosing spondylitis or in good health (not recorded which). CDR3 region: CSAAGELEYGYTF. The CDR3 bases are TGCAGTGCCGCGGGGGAGTTAGAGTATGGCTACACCTTC.